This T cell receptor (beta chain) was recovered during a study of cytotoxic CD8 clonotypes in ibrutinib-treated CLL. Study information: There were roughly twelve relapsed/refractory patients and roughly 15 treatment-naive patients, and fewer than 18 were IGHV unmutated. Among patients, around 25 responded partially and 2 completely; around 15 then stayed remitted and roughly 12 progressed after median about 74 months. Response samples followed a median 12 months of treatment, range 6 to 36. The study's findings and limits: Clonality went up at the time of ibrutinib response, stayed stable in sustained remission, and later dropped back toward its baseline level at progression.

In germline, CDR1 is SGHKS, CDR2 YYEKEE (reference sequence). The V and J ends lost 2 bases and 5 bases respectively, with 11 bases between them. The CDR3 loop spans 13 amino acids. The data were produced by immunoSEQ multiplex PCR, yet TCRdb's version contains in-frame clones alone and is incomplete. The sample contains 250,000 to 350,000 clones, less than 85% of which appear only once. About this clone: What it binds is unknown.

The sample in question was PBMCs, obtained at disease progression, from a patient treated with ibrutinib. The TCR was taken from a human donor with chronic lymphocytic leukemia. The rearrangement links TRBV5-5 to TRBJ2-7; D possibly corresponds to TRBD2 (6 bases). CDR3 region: CASSLSGRHEQYF. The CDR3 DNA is TGTGCCAGCAGCTTATCAGGGAGGCACGAGCAGTACTTC.